The 11 T cell receptor beta chains listed next were all sequenced from one sample in a study of OX40 agonist ivuxolimab in advanced cancers. Profiling relied on immunoSEQ multiplex PCR, and the TCRdb table lists in-frame clones only, not all of them. The sample carries about 79,000 clones, roughly 89% recorded once. The material was CD4+ or CD8+ T cells sorted from blood, obtained in a trial of the OX40 agonist ivuxolimab. The origin of the receptors is an adult with an advanced solid tumor such as melanoma, head and neck, liver or kidney cancer.

J is TRBJ1-2 and V is TRBV6-6; D perhaps matches TRBD1 (5 bases). Germline V gene data show CDR1 as MNHNY and CDR2 as SVGAGI (reference sequence). The CDR3 is made up of 15 amino acids. V was shortened by 5 bases and J by 6 bases, with 19 bases between the two germline ends. This CDR3 reads CASSPPAGRGHGYTF. CDR3 bases: TGTGCCAGCAGTCCCCCCGCAGGGAGGGGCCATGGCTACACCTTC.

The chain uses TRBV18 and TRBJ2-5, with 11 nucleotides matching TRBD2. Germline CDR1 reads KGHSH; CDR2 reads LQKENI. Trimming took 0 bases from V and 5 from J; bases not matched to a gene: 2. This CDR3 spans 15 amino acids. CDR3 region: CASSPPASGRETQYF. The CDR3 DNA follows: TGTGCCAGCTCACCACCGGCTAGCGGGAGGGAGACCCAGTACTTC.

This clone was seen a few times. This rearrangement joins TRBV18 to TRBJ2-7; 8 nucleotides line up with TRBD2. The germline gives CDR1 KGHSH, CDR2 LQKENI. The CDR3 is 15 amino acids. V was clipped by 5 bases and J by 5 bases; unmatched bases: 11. The DNA for the CDR3 is TGTGCCAGCTCATCAATTAGCGGGAATCGGGACGAGCAGTACTTC. This translates into CASSSISGNRDEQYF.

The V call is TRBV7-6, the J call TRBJ2-5; weak D call: TRBD1 (6 bases). Trimming took 3 bases from V and 5 from J, leaving 10 bases between them. This CDR3 spans 13 amino acids. Germline V gene data show CDR1 as SGHVS and CDR2 as FNYEAQ. The CDR3 bases are TGTGCCAGCAGCTTCAGGGGATGGGAGACCCAGTACTTC. Its protein is CASSFRGWETQYF.

The chain joins TRBV6-1 to TRBJ1-2; D uncertain. V lost 3 bases, J lost 1 base, and 18 bases lay in between. The CDR3 is 17 amino acids. Per the germline V gene, CDR1 is MNHNS and CDR2 is SASEGT. The CDR3 protein is CASSDQPGSSFNYGYTF. CDR3 DNA sequence: TGTGCCAGCAGTGACCAACCCGGGTCTTCCTTTAACTATGGCTACACCTTC.

The rearrangement uses TRBV29-1 and TRBJ1-2; no firm D call. Trimming stripped 6 bases from V and 9 bases from J, with 14 bases between. This CDR3 has 11 residues. CDR1 SQVTM and CDR2 ANQGSEA come from the germline V gene. CDR3 sequence: CSVVEGWSYTF. CDR3 DNA: TGCAGCGTCGTAGAGGGTTGGAGCTACACCTTC.

This rearrangement joins TRBV28 to TRBJ1-4; D is possibly TRBD1 (5 bases). The CDR3 sequence is 14 residues long. Per germline, CDR1 MDHEN and CDR2 SYDVKM. The ends were cut back, 3 bases at V and 8 bases at J, with 13 bases in the middle. The CDR3 nucleotides read TGTGCCAGCAGTTTCCGCGACAGTCGGGAAAAACTGTTTTTT. Amino acids: CASSFRDSREKLFF.

This clone was counted a few times. V gene TRBV5-1 combines with J gene TRBJ2-7; D is unclear. CDR1 and CDR2 from the germline V gene are SGHRS and YFSETQ. This CDR3 is built from 12 residues. Trimming shortened V by 0 bases and J by 3 bases, and 4 bases separated the two germline ends. The CDR3 is CASSLEGYEQYF. CDR3 sequence (DNA): TGCGCCAGCAGCTTGGAGGGCTACGAGCAGTACTTC.

The J gene is TRBJ1-4, the V gene TRBV7-9; D not resolved. CDR1 and CDR2 (germline): SEHNR, FQNEAQ (reference sequence). This CDR3 has 17 amino acids. V gave up 2 bases and J gave up 6 bases, with 19 bases separating them. CDR3 sequence: CASSLPPQSFIDEKLFF. DNA for the CDR3: TGTGCCAGCAGCTTACCCCCACAATCCTTTATCGATGAAAAACTGTTTTTT.

The rearrangement links TRBV27 to TRBJ2-4; D ambiguous. Between the trimmed V and J ends, which lost 6 bases and 1 base, there was a span of 16 bases. Germline CDR1 and CDR2: MNHEY and SMNVEV (reference sequence). This CDR3 has 16 residues. The DNA of the CDR3 is TGTGCCAGCAGGCGGACGGGCAGTAGTGCCAAAAACATTCAGTACTTC. Its translation is CASRRTGSSAKNIQYF.

The chain recombines TRBV5-6 with TRBJ2-5; 7 nucleotides agree with TRBD1. CDR3 size: 12 residues. J gave up 9 bases and V 5 bases, and 7 bases lay outside the gene matches. Per germline, CDR1 SGHDT and CDR2 YYEEEE. CDR3 in amino acids: CASSWDSRSQYF. CDR3 DNA sequence: TGTGCCAGCAGTTGGGACAGCCGGTCCCAGTACTTC.